Given below is one TCR beta chain in context. Antigen specificity is unknown. This record belongs to a study of T cells expressing NK-cell markers. Study-wide context: CD3+CD56+NKG2C+, CD3+CD56+NKG2C- and CD3+CD56-NKG2C+ T cells, once sorted, supplied the TCR beta repertoires. Eight donors were sequenced, seven testing HCMV-seropositive and one testing seronegative.

Template switching by 5'RACE with UMIs generated the TCR beta cDNA. Reanalyzing the 5' RACE reads, TCRdb keeps one entry per CDR3 protein, without DNA. The sample spans some 410,000 distinct CDR3 sequences; the ten largest clones claim 7.3%. CDR1 is SGHAT and CDR2 is FQNNGV in the germline V gene. CDR3 size: 16 residues. Findings and limits, study-wide: In four donors, dominant clonotypes made up roughly 28.3-65% of CD3+CD56-NKG2C+ cells.

This chain connects TRBV11-2 to TRBJ2-1; the D gene TCRdb calls, TRBD2, cannot be checked with no DNA. The sample comprised blood T cells: a sorted CD56 or NKG2C T cell subset, CD4+ or CD8+ T cells, or bulk PBMC T cells (not recorded which). The TCR comes from a woman aged 18 to 75 in good health. The CDR3 loop reads CASSLLVIAGVNEQFF.